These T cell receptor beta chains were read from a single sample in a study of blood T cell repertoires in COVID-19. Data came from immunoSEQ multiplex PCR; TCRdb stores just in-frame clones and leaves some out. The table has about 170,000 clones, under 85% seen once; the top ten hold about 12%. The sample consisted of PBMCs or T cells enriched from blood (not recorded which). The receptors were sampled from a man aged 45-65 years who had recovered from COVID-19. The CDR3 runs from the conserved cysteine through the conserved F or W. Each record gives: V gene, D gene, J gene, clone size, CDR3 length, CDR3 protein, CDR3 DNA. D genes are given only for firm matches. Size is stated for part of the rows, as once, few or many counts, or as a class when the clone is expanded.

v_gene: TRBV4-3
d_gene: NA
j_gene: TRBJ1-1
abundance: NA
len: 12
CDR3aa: CASRASNTEAFF
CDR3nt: TGCGCCAGCAGAGCAAGCAACACTGAAGCTTTCTTT

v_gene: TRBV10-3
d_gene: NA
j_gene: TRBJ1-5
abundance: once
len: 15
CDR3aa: CAISAQGIGNQPQHF
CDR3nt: TGTGCCATCAGTGCCCAGGGGATAGGCAATCAGCCCCAGCATTTT

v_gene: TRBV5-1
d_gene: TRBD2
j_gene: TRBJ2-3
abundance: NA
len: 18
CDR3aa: CASSPGSGGGLRTDTQYF
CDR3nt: TGCGCCAGCAGCCCTGGTAGCGGGGGGGGTTTACGCACAGATACGCAGTATTTT

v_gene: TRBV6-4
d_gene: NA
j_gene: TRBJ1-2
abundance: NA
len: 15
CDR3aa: CASSDSDVGLYGYTF
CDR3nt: TGTGCCAGCAGTGACTCGGATGTGGGCCTCTATGGCTACACCTTC

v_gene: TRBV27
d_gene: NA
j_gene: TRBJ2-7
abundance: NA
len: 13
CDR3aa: CASSLGTYYEQYF
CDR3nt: TGTGCCAGCAGTTTAGGGACATACTACGAGCAGTACTTC

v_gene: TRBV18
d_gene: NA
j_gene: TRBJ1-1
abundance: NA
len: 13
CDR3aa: CASSPSPGAEAFF
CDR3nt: TGTGCCAGCTCACCCAGTCCCGGGGCTGAAGCTTTCTTT

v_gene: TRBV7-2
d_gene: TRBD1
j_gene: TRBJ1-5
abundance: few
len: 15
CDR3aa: CASSLAQGSNQPQHF
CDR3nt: TGTGCCAGCAGCTTAGCACAGGGGAGCAATCAGCCCCAGCATTTT

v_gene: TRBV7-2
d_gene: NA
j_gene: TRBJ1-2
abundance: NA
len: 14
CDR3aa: CASSLSGEIYGYTF
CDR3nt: TGTGCCAGCAGCCTGAGCGGGGAGATCTATGGCTACACCTTC

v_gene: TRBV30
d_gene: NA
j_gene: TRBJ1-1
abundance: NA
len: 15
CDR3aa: CAWSVHLTENTEAFF
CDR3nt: TGTGCCTGGAGTGTACACTTGACAGAGAACACTGAAGCTTTCTTT

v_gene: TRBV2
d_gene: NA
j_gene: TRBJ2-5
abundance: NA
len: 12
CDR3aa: CASRGSGETQYF
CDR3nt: TGTGCCAGCAGAGGCAGCGGAGAGACCCAGTACTTC

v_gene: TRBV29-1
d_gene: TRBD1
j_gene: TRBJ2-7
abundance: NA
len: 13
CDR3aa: CSAAGDSEYEQYF
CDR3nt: TGCAGCGCTGCCGGGGACAGCGAATACGAGCAGTACTTC

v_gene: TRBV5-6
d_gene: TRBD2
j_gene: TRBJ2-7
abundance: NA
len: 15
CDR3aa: CASTSVSSGGYEQYF
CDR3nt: TGTGCCAGCACCTCCGTCTCTAGCGGGGGATACGAGCAGTACTTC

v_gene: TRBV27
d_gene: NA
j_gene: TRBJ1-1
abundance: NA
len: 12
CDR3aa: CAVWGGNTEAFF
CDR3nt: TGTGCCGTATGGGGGGGGAACACTGAAGCTTTCTTT

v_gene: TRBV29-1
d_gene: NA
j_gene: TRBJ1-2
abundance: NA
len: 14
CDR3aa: CSVEGTVLNYGYTF
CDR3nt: TGCAGCGTTGAAGGGACAGTTCTTAACTATGGCTACACCTTC

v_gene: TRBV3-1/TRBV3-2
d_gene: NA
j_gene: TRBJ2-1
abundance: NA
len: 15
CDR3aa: CASSQVGLAPGEQFF
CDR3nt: TGTGCCAGCAGCCAAGTCGGGCTAGCCCCGGGTGAGCAGTTCTTC

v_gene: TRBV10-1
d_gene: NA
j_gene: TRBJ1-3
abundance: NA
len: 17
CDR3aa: CASSEPTGRSSGNTIYF
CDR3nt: TGCGCCAGCAGTGAACCGACAGGAAGAAGCTCTGGAAACACCATATATTTT

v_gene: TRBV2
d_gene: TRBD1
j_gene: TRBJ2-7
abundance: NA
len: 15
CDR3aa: CASRRTGWEENEQYF
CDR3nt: TGTGCCAGCAGAAGGACAGGGTGGGAGGAGAACGAGCAGTACTTC

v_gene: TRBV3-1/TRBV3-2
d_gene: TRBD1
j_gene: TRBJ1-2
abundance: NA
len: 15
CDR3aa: CASSQDDRGAAGYTF
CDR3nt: TGTGCCAGCAGCCAAGATGACAGGGGGGCGGCTGGCTACACCTTC

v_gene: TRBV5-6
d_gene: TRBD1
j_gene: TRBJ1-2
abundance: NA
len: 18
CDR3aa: CASSSPRLTGDPNYGYTF
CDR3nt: TGTGCCAGCAGCTCCCCCCGGTTGACAGGGGACCCTAACTATGGCTACACCTTC

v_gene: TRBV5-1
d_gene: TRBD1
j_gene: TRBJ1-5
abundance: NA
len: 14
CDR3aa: CASSGGTGNQPQHF
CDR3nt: TGCGCCAGCAGCGGGGGGACAGGTAATCAGCCCCAGCATTTT

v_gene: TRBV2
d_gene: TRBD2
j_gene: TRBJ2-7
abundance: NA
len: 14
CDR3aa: CASIGGGSLYEQYF
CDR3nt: TGTGCCAGCATCGGGGGGGGCAGCCTCTACGAGCAGTACTTC

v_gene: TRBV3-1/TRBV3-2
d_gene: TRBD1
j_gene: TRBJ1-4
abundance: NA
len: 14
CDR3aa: CASSPLGQDEKLFF
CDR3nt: TGTGCCAGCAGCCCCCTGGGACAGGATGAAAAACTGTTTTTT

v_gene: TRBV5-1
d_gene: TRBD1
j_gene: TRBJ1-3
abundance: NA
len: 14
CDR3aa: CASSPDRGGNTIYF
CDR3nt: TGCGCCAGCAGCCCGGACAGGGGAGGAAACACCATATATTTT

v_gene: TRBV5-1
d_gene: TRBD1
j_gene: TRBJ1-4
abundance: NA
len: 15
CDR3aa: CASSRTGITNEKLFF
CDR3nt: TGCGCCAGCAGCCGGACAGGGATAACTAATGAAAAACTGTTTTTT